Following are 22 T cell receptor beta chains from one sample sequenced in a study of blood T cell repertoires in COVID-19. Produced via immunoSEQ multiplex PCR; TCRdb's table is partial and in-frame only. This table holds about 130,000 clones, around 85% found once. The sequenced sample consisted of peripheral blood. Every receptor here comes from an elderly woman with acute or convalescent COVID-19.

The gene calls are TRBV29-1 and TRBJ1-2; 8 bases match TRBD1. This CDR3 contains 16 residues. The V gene end was trimmed by 4 bases and the J gene end by 2 bases; junction bases not matched to a gene: 12. Germline V lookup: CDR1 SQVTM, CDR2 ANQGSEA. The CDR3 loop is CSVGAFERTGNYGYTF. CDR3 nucleotides: TGCAGCGTTGGGGCATTTGAAAGGACAGGGAACTATGGCTACACCTTC.

The chain joins TRBV30 to TRBJ2-5; weak D call: TRBD2 (6 bases). The length of the CDR3 is 13 residues. Deletions cut 5 bases from V and 3 bases from J, with 13 bases between. CDR1 is GTSNPN and CDR2 is SVGIG in the germline V gene (reference sequence). The CDR3 spells CAWYDGLKETQYF. The DNA of the CDR3 is TGTGCCTGGTACGACGGACTAAAAGAGACCCAGTACTTC.

In its sample, this clone was seen a few times. This chain links TRBV5-5 with TRBJ1-5; 7 bases are a match to TRBD1. The J segment lost 3 bases and the V segment lost 0 bases, leaving 3 bases of the junction unmatched. CDR1 is SGHKS and CDR2 is YYEKEE in the germline V gene (reference sequence). The CDR3 length is 15 residues. The CDR3: CASSLGQGPNQPQHF. The CDR3 DNA follows: TGTGCCAGCAGCTTGGGACAGGGCCCCAATCAGCCCCAGCATTTT.

V is TRBV5-1 and J is TRBJ1-6; TRBD1 aligns across 7 bases. Per the germline V gene, CDR1 is SGHRS and CDR2 is YFSETQ. Trimming removed 2 bases from V and 9 bases from J; junction bases left unmatched: 8. The CDR3 consists of 15 residues. The CDR3 bases are TGCGCCAGCAGCTTCGTCGGACAGGAACGTTCACCCCTCCACTTT. It is translated as CASSFVGQERSPLHF.

This chain joins TRBV2 and TRBJ2-2; D might be TRBD1 (5 bases). The germline gives CDR1 SNHLY, CDR2 FYNNEI. This CDR3 comprises 17 residues. Trimming left V 1 base short and J 0 bases short, with 12 bases between. The CDR3 reads CASSEGQGIANTGELFF. CDR3 DNA: TGTGCCAGCAGTGAAGGTCAGGGTATCGCGAACACCGGGGAGCTGTTTTTT.

This clone is a singleton in its sample. V usage is TRBV27 and J usage is TRBJ1-5; 8 nucleotides agree with TRBD1. V lost 5 bases, J lost 3 bases, and 9 bases stayed unmatched. Germline V gives CDR1 MNHEY, CDR2 SMNVEV (reference sequence). This CDR3 spans 16 amino acids. CDR3: CASSHRDRGDNQPQHF. CDR3 bases: TGTGCCAGCAGTCACCGAGACAGGGGCGACAATCAGCCCCAGCATTTT.

This chain links TRBV7-2 with TRBJ2-7; 8 bases agree with TRBD1. Per the germline V gene, CDR1 is SGHTA and CDR2 is FQGNSA. J was trimmed by 2 bases and V by 4 bases; bases with no gene match: 4. CDR3 size: 14 residues. The CDR3 loop reads CASSYDRGPYEQYF. The CDR3 nucleotides read TGTGCCAGCAGCTACGACAGGGGCCCCTACGAGCAGTACTTC.

The chain combines TRBV19 with TRBJ1-3, with 10 bases that match TRBD1. V gave up 7 bases and J gave up 3 bases; unmatched junction bases: 9. The CDR3 totals 16 residues. Germline V CDR1 and CDR2: LNHDA, SQIVND (reference sequence). This chain's CDR3 is CASTLRDRGFGNTIYF. CDR3 coding DNA: TGTGCCAGTACTCTCCGGGACAGGGGATTTGGAAACACCATATATTTT.

In this sample, this clone turned up a few times. The chain employs TRBV7-7 and TRBJ2-7, with D maybe TRBD2 (6 bases). CDR1 is SSHAT and CDR2 is FNYEAQ in the germline V gene (reference sequence). V lost 1 base, J lost 3 bases, and 7 bases lay in between. The CDR3 runs 13 residues. CDR3 protein: CASSLEEGYEQYF. CDR3 in DNA: TGTGCCAGCAGCTTAGAGGAGGGCTACGAGCAGTACTTC.

The rearrangement links TRBV18 to TRBJ1-2; D is possibly TRBD1 (6 bases). The CDR3 has 16 amino acids. The germline V gene encodes CDR1 KGHSH and CDR2 LQKENI. Trimming cost V 3 bases and J 7 bases, with 21 bases left between them. The CDR3 region is CASSPAASRGSGGYTF. The CDR3 DNA reads TGTGCCAGCTCACCCGCCGCGAGCAGGGGAAGTGGTGGCTACACCTTC.

This clone has a single count. V usage is TRBV11-3 and J usage is TRBJ2-1; TRBD1 matches 11 bases. V lost 1 base and J lost 6; bases outside the gene matches: 2. CDR1 is SGHNT and CDR2 is YENEEA in the germline V gene. The CDR3 is 15 residues long. The CDR3 sequence: CASSLVGQGANEQFF. DNA for the CDR3: TGTGCCAGCAGCTTAGTTGGACAGGGGGCCAATGAGCAGTTCTTC.

The chain is built from TRBV7-9 and TRBJ1-2; D uncertain. The V gene lost 2 bases and the J gene lost 0 bases, with 10 bases spanning the gap. The CDR3 extends over 15 amino acids. CDR1 SEHNR and CDR2 FQNEAQ come from the germline V gene (reference sequence). The DNA of the CDR3 is TGTGCCAGCAGCTTACGTGAGGGAGCTAACTATGGCTACACCTTC. This gives the protein CASSLREGANYGYTF.

This chain uses TRBV18 with TRBJ1-6, with 8 bases matching TRBD1. The trim removed 5 bases at V and 8 bases at J, leaving 23 bases unmatched. This CDR3 is built from 20 residues. In germline, CDR1 is KGHSH, CDR2 LQKENI. CDR3 bases: TGTGCCAGCTCAATCAAGTCGTACAGGGGGACGCTGACTGATGATTCACCCCTCCACTTT. This gives the protein CASSIKSYRGTLTDDSPLHF. Full variable domain (remainder filled in from reference TRBV18 and TRBJ1-6): NAGVMQNPRHLVRRRGQEARLRCSPMKGHSHVYWYRQLPEEGLKFMVYLQKENIIDESGMPKERFSAEFPKEGPSILRIQQVVRGDSAAYFCASSIKSYRGTLTDDSPLHFGNGTRLTVT.

The genes are TRBV6-5 and TRBJ2-1, with TRBD2 as a possible D gene (5 bases). Germline lookup yields CDR1 MNHEY and CDR2 SVGAGI. V was trimmed by 4 bases and J by 10 bases, leaving 8 bases between them. The CDR3 sequence is 11 residues long. The CDR3 nucleotides are TGTGCCAGCAGTTGGGAGACGGAGCAGTTCTTC. It specifies CASSWETEQFF.

This clone was counted between two and nine times. V is TRBV12-5 and J is TRBJ1-6; D might be TRBD1 (5 bases). Germline CDR1 reads LGHNT; CDR2 reads FRNRAP. Trimming stripped 3 bases from V and 11 bases from J, with 14 bases between. The CDR3 loop spans 14 amino acids. The CDR3 region is CASGLKDTFAPLHF. As DNA, the CDR3 is TGTGCTAGTGGTTTAAAGGACACCTTCGCACCCCTCCACTTT.

V gene TRBV29-1 combines with J gene TRBJ2-2; D is uncertain. This CDR3 comprises 13 residues. The germline V and J ends were trimmed by 3 bases and 1 base, with 6 bases remaining between them. Germline values: CDR1 SQVTM, CDR2 ANQGSEA. CDR3 protein: CSVDSGNTGELFF. The CDR3 nucleotides are TGCAGCGTTGATTCAGGGAACACCGGGGAGCTGTTTTTT.

The J gene is TRBJ1-1, the V gene TRBV19; D may be TRBD1 (6 bases). The CDR3 has 13 amino acids. Trimming removed 8 bases from V and 1 base from J, with 11 bases in between. Germline V gene sequence: CDR1 LNHDA, CDR2 SQIVND (reference sequence). The CDR3 DNA follows: TGTGCCAGTTTGGACAGACCGAACACTGAAGCTTTCTTT. Protein sequence: CASLDRPNTEAFF.

The V and J genes are TRBV5-4 and TRBJ2-3, with 7 bases lining up with TRBD1. The CDR3 spans 13 residues. The V and J ends lost 4 bases and 5 bases, in that order; junction bases with no gene match: 4. The germline V gene has CDR1 SGHNT and CDR2 YYREEE (reference sequence). This chain's CDR3 is CASSPDREDTQYF. The CDR3, as DNA: TGTGCCAGCAGCCCCGACAGGGAAGATACGCAGTATTTT.

This clone was picked up one time. The chain is built from TRBV19 and TRBJ2-3; 10 bases align to TRBD1. The CDR3 sequence is 13 residues long. Germline-derived CDR1 and CDR2 are LNHDA and SQIVND (reference sequence). The V segment lost 7 bases and the J segment 8 bases; nucleotides outside the gene matches: 6. CDR3 DNA: TGTGCCAGTATAGACAGGGGGCGAGGTACGCAGTATTTT. Residues: CASIDRGRGTQYF.

This rearrangement joins TRBV9 to TRBJ2-5; possible D gene TRBD2, 7 bases. V shed 1 base and J shed 0 bases, with 10 bases lying between them. CDR1 SGDLS and CDR2 YYNGEE come from the germline V gene. This CDR3 spans 15 amino acids. This chain's CDR3 is CASSVTGGYQETQYF. The CDR3 coding sequence is TGTGCCAGCAGCGTAACGGGGGGCTACCAAGAGACCCAGTACTTC. The whole variable domain, remainder taken from reference TRBV9 and TRBJ2-5, is DSGVTQTPKHLITATGQRVTLRCSPRSGDLSVYWYQQSLDQGLQFLIQYYNGEERAKGNILERFSAQQFPDLHSELNLSSLELGDSALYFCASSVTGGYQETQYFGPGTRLLVL.

The genes are TRBV5-1 and TRBJ2-7, with TRBD2 identical over 9 bases. This CDR3 has 15 residues. J lost 4 bases, V lost 7 bases, and 12 bases had no gene match. CDR1 SGHRS and CDR2 YFSETQ come from the germline V gene. CDR3 coding DNA: TGCGCCAGCGGGGCGCTAGCGGGGAATGGTTACGAGCAGTACTTC. Translation: CASGALAGNGYEQYF.

The chain is built from TRBV12-3 or TRBV12-4 and TRBJ2-5; D is ambiguous. This CDR3 contains 12 residues. The ends were cut back, 4 bases at V and 4 bases at J, with 7 bases in the middle. The CDR3 nucleotides are TGTGCCAGCAGTTCGGGTAGAGAGACCCAGTACTTC. Its translation is CASSSGRETQYF.